One and the same sample provided the 27 T cell receptor beta chains below, sequenced in a study of T-cell memory formation after mild COVID-19. From the 5' RACE reads, TCRdb called clonotypes with MiXCR, one entry per CDR3 protein. The table has 120,000 to 150,000 distinct CDR3 sequences, under 7% seen once. Sequencing used PBMCs or a T cell subset sorted from them (not recorded which). The receptors stem from an adult woman who had mild COVID-19 (a few samples of this study predate the infection). Cell type and time point are not known.

This clonotype has a count of ten or more. The rearrangement joins TRBV12-5 to TRBJ2-1; 10 nucleotides line up with TRBD2. This CDR3 has 19 residues. V shed 0 bases and J 5 bases; nucleotides not matched to a gene: 13. From germline, CDR1 is LGHNT and CDR2 FRNRAP. DNA of the CDR3: TGTGCTAGTGGTTTGGTTCTGAAAGCGGGAGGGCCATTGAACAATGAGCAGTTCTTC. The encoded protein is CASGLVLKAGGPLNNEQFF.

In this sample, this clonotype turned up a few times. V and J are TRBV24-1 and TRBJ2-1; the D gene could be TRBD1 or TRBD2 (5 bases each). V lost 4 bases, J lost 7 bases, and 19 bases lay in between. Per the germline V gene, CDR1 is KGHDR and CDR2 is SFDVKD. CDR3 length: 16 amino acids. In nucleotides, the CDR3 is TGTGCCACCAGTGAGACTGTGGGAATGGGGGAGAATGAGCAGTTCTTC. Amino acid sequence: CATSETVGMGENEQFF.

This clonotype was recorded at least ten times. This chain uses TRBV7-9 with TRBJ2-3; 7 bases align to TRBD1. The CDR3 length is 14 residues. With V trimmed by 2 bases and J by 8 bases, 7 bases remained unmatched. Looked up from germline, CDR1 is SEHNR and CDR2 is FQNEAQ (reference sequence). This CDR3 is CASSLTGTVFTQYF. The CDR3 DNA reads TGTGCCAGCAGCTTAACCGGGACAGTTTTTACGCAGTATTTT.

This clonotype occurred many times. V is TRBV7-3 and J is TRBJ2-1, with 8 nucleotides matching TRBD1. CDR3 length: 15 amino acids. J lost 3 bases, V lost 2 bases, and 3 bases had no gene match. The germline V gene has CDR1 SGHTA and CDR2 FQGTGA. The CDR3 bases are TGTGCCAGCAGCTTATCAGGGGGCGGCTACAATGAGCAGTTCTTC. It encodes CASSLSGGGYNEQFF.

This clonotype was detected many times. The chain carries TRBV12-5 and TRBJ2-3; D uncertain. V lost 0 bases, J lost 6 bases, and 10 bases lay in between. This CDR3 has 14 residues. Germline lookup yields CDR1 LGHNT and CDR2 FRNRAP. The CDR3 reads CASGLVSNGDTQYF. For the CDR3, the DNA is TGTGCTAGTGGTTTGGTATCAAACGGGGATACGCAGTATTTT.

For this clonotype: Just one base apart from a much larger clone, this may be a read error. This chain uses TRBV14 with TRBJ2-7; no clear D gene. Trimming removed 3 bases from V and 2 bases from J, with 20 bases in between. The length of the CDR3 is 17 residues. Germline CDR1 reads SGHDN; CDR2 reads FVKESK. The CDR3 here is CASSHGAVGNRAYEQYF. The CDR3 region has the DNA TGTGCCAGCAGCCACGGTGCCGTCGGAAACCGAGCCTACGAGCAGTACTTC.

This clonotype occurred many times. The rearrangement links TRBV20-1 to TRBJ2-1; D is ambiguous. V lost 3 bases and J 4 bases, leaving 4 bases between the germline ends. The length of the CDR3 is 11 residues. Germline V lookup: CDR1 DFQATT, CDR2 SNEGSKA (reference sequence). The CDR3 protein is CSASIYNEQFF. CDR3 in DNA: TGCAGTGCTAGTATTTACAATGAGCAGTTCTTC.

This clonotype was counted many times. The J gene is TRBJ1-1, the V gene TRBV5-1; D is ambiguous. This CDR3 region has 11 residues. V lost 3 bases to trimming and J lost 5 bases, with 5 bases between them. CDR1 is SGHRS, CDR2 YFSETQ, per germline. The CDR3 bases are TGCGCCAGCAGCTCAGAAACTGAAGCTTTCTTT. Its protein product is CASSSETEAFF.

V usage is TRBV6-2 or TRBV6-3 and J usage is TRBJ1-5; tentatively, D is TRBD1 (5 bases). This CDR3 region has 12 residues. Germline V gene sequence: CDR1 MNHEY, CDR2 SVGEGT. The V end lost 8 bases, the J end lost 6 bases, and 11 bases lay between the germline ends. CDR3 in amino acids: CASRRRGQPQHF. For the CDR3, the DNA is TGTGCCAGCCGAAGGAGGGGTCAGCCCCAGCATTTT.

This clonotype was seen ten or more times. The chain has TRBV24-1 and TRBJ2-7; D uncertain. In germline, CDR1 is KGHDR, CDR2 SFDVKD. V lost 5 bases to trimming and J lost 6 bases, with 7 bases between them. CDR3 length: 11 residues. Here the CDR3 DNA reads TGTGCCACCAGTGTCGGCGGCGAGCAGTACTTC. It translates to CATSVGGEQYF.

In its sample, this clonotype was seen many times. This chain links TRBV10-3 with TRBJ2-3; D possibly corresponds to TRBD2 (6 bases). Germline lookup yields CDR1 ENHRY and CDR2 SYGVKD. The CDR3 spans 13 residues. The V end lost 0 bases, the J end lost 11 bases, and 12 bases lay between the germline ends. The CDR3 sequence: CAISESEGREQYF. DNA for the CDR3: TGTGCCATCAGTGAGTCAGAGGGGCGGGAGCAGTATTTT.

This clonotype was seen at least ten times. The CDR3 DNA follows: TGTGCCAGCAGCGTGAGCGGCTACGAGCAGTACTTC. It encodes CASSVSGYEQYF. J is TRBJ2-7 and V is TRBV12-3 or TRBV12-4, with D possibly matching TRBD2 (5 bases). Trimming took off 6 bases at V and 3 bases at J, with 9 bases between the two ends. CDR3 length: 12 residues.

Many counts were recorded for this clonotype. This chain uses TRBV12-3 or TRBV12-4 with TRBJ2-7; D is undetermined. The CDR3 has 15 residues. V was pared by 3 bases and J by 0 bases, with 12 bases between. CDR3 nucleotides: TGTGCCAGCAGTTTCGACGTCAGGAGCTCCTACGAGCAGTACTTC. This sequence encodes CASSFDVRSSYEQYF.

The chain recombines TRBV7-2 with TRBJ1-3, with a tentative D call TRBD1 (5 bases). Germline V gene lookup returns CDR1 SGHTA and CDR2 FQGNSA. V was pared by 5 bases and J by 0 bases, with 11 bases between. CDR3 length: 15 residues. The CDR3 here is CASSPRRASGNTIYF. As DNA, the CDR3 is TGTGCCAGCAGCCCACGCAGGGCCTCTGGAAACACCATATATTTT.

This clonotype was found a few times. The rearrangement uses TRBV4-1 and TRBJ2-1, with TRBD2 matching over 13 bases. The V gene's germline CDR1 is MGHRA and CDR2 YSYEKL. This CDR3 spans 15 amino acids. V dropped 4 bases and J dropped 9; count of bases not matched to a gene: 6. CDR3 in amino acids: CASSRTSGRAGEQFF. Here the CDR3 DNA reads TGCGCCAGCAGCCGAACTAGCGGGAGGGCCGGTGAGCAGTTCTTC.

This clonotype was detected ten times or more. The chain recombines TRBV15 with TRBJ2-3; D remains ambiguous. The CDR3 covers 12 residues. V was shortened by 4 bases and J by 6 bases, with 8 bases between the two germline ends. Germline V CDR1 and CDR2: LNHNV, YYDKDF (reference sequence). CDR3 sequence (DNA): TGTGCCACCAGCACCCGGACGGATACGCAGTATTTT. Its protein product is CATSTRTDTQYF.

A few counts support this clonotype. The V call is TRBV20-1, the J call TRBJ2-7; D remains ambiguous. CDR1 is DFQATT, CDR2 SNEGSKA, per germline (reference sequence). The CDR3 consists of 15 residues. V was cut by 6 bases and J by 5 bases, with 23 bases left in between. The CDR3 DNA is TGCAGTGCGAGCAAAGTCCCCTCGCGGACCAACGAGCAGTACTTC. It is translated as CSASKVPSRTNEQYF.

This clonotype has a count of ten or more. The genes are TRBV5-1 and TRBJ2-1, with 13 bases fitting TRBD2. The CDR3 runs to 16 residues. The V gene's germline CDR1 is SGHRS and CDR2 YFSETQ. Trimming removed 0 bases from V and 4 bases from J; junction bases left unmatched: 1. CDR3 DNA sequence: TGCGCCAGCAGCTTGGGGACTAGCGGGGGATACAATGAGCAGTTCTTC. Its protein product is CASSLGTSGGYNEQFF. Full variable domain (rest looked up from reference TRBV5-1 and TRBJ2-1): KAGVTQTPRYLIKTRGQQVTLSCSPISGHRSVSWYQQTPGQGLQFLFEYFSETQRNKGNFPGRFSGRQFSNSRSEMNVSTLELGDSALYLCASSLGTSGGYNEQFFGPGTRLTVL.

This clonotype was counted ten times or more. The chain is built from TRBV13 and TRBJ2-1, with TRBD2 matching 7 bases. The CDR3 spans 14 residues. CDR1 is PRHDT and CDR2 is FYEKMQ in the germline V gene (reference sequence). V dropped 8 bases and J dropped 5; count of bases not matched to a gene: 9. The CDR3 protein is CASAGVLRNNEQFF. The CDR3 DNA reads TGTGCCAGCGCGGGGGTCTTAAGGAACAATGAGCAGTTCTTC.

This clonotype has more than one count but fewer than ten. The V and J genes are TRBV24-1 and TRBJ1-2, with a possible D match to TRBD1 (5 bases). Looked up from germline, CDR1 is KGHDR and CDR2 is SFDVKD. CDR3 length: 15 amino acids. The V end was cut by 4 bases, the J end by 6 bases, with 17 bases between. CDR3 sequence (DNA): TGTGCCACCAGTGACCCCCGTGGGGACGGGCATGGCTACACCTTC. Amino acid sequence: CATSDPRGDGHGYTF.

This clonotype has ten or more counts. The chain is built from TRBV20-1 and TRBJ2-1; D might be TRBD1 (7 bases). V shed 3 bases and J shed 0 bases, with 12 bases lying between them. The CDR3 is made up of 15 amino acids. Germline CDR1 DFQATT, CDR2 SNEGSKA (reference sequence). As DNA, the CDR3 is TGCAGTGCTAGTAGACAGGGACTCTCCTACAATGAGCAGTTCTTC. Amino acids: CSASRQGLSYNEQFF.

The chain is built from TRBV7-2 and TRBJ2-1, with D tentatively TRBD2 (6 bases). The germline CDR1 and CDR2 sequences are SGHTA and FQGNSA. The CDR3 loop spans 16 amino acids. Trimming stripped 1 base from V and 10 bases from J, with 20 bases between. CDR3 nucleotides: TGTGCCAGCAGCTTAGTGGGGGAGGAGCTCCTAGGGGAGCAGTTCTTC. This translates into CASSLVGEELLGEQFF.

Many counts were recorded for this clonotype. The chain couples TRBV18 to TRBJ2-7; D is uncertain. Germline V gene data show CDR1 as KGHSH and CDR2 as LQKENI. Trimming left V 3 bases short and J 6 bases short, with 9 bases between. The CDR3 length is 12 residues. DNA of the CDR3: TGTGCCAGCTCACCCCCGAAATCCGAGCAGTACTTC. Translating gives CASSPPKSEQYF.

This clonotype came up a few times. CDR3 sequence: CASRTKEDQETQYF. CDR3 DNA sequence: TGCGCCAGTCGTACTAAAGAGGACCAAGAGACCCAGTACTTC. The J gene is TRBJ2-5, the V gene TRBV23-1; D gene uncertain. TRBV23-1 has ORF status, its function being uncertain. There are 14 residues in the CDR3. The V and J ends lost 9 bases and 0 bases respectively, with 14 bases between them.

The chain recombines TRBV7-9 with TRBJ2-3; a weak D match, TRBD2 (5 bases). The germline gives CDR1 SEHNR, CDR2 FQNEAQ (reference sequence). V shed 5 bases and J shed 2 bases, with 17 bases lying between them. The length of the CDR3 is 16 residues. The CDR3 sequence: CASSIVSGSPTDTQYF. Here the CDR3 DNA reads TGTGCCAGCAGCATCGTGTCGGGGAGCCCCACAGATACGCAGTATTTT.

Ten or more counts support this clonotype. V and J are TRBV12-3 or TRBV12-4 and TRBJ2-5; no reliable D call. The CDR3 runs to 13 residues. Trimming removed 5 bases at V and 5 bases at J, with 12 bases between. The CDR3 region is CASSPLVGETQYF. CDR3 DNA sequence: TGTGCCAGCAGTCCCCTGGTGGGGGAGACCCAGTACTTC.

In its sample, this clonotype was seen a few times. V is TRBV9 and J is TRBJ2-2; the D gene is possibly TRBD1 (5 bases). Germline loops: CDR1 SGDLS, CDR2 YYNGEE. The CDR3 consists of 16 residues. V was shortened by 3 bases and J by 0 bases, with 12 bases between the two germline ends. The CDR3 DNA follows: TGTGCCAGCAGCGAGACAGTGATCGCGAACACCGGGGAGCTGTTTTTT. Amino acid sequence: CASSETVIANTGELFF.